This TCR beta chain was recovered during a study of T cell responses to AZD1222 COVID-19 vaccine. Looked up from germline, CDR1 is LNHDA and CDR2 is SQIVND (reference sequence). The length of the CDR3 is 13 residues. The V gene end was trimmed by 7 bases and the J gene end by 2 bases; junction bases not matched to a gene: 1. Data came from immunoSEQ multiplex PCR; TCRdb stores just in-frame clones and leaves some out. The profile shows 44,000 or so clones, about 82% of them singletons. Material: peripheral blood, obtained 28 days after the second dose of the MenACWY control vaccine. The clonotype was recovered from an adult who received the MenACWY meningococcal vaccine as a control. This chain links TRBV19 with TRBJ1-4, with 7 bases fitting TRBD1. CDR3 sequence reads: CASTGQTNEKLFF. Here the CDR3 DNA reads TGTGCCAGTACGGGACAGACTAATGAAAAACTGTTTTTT.